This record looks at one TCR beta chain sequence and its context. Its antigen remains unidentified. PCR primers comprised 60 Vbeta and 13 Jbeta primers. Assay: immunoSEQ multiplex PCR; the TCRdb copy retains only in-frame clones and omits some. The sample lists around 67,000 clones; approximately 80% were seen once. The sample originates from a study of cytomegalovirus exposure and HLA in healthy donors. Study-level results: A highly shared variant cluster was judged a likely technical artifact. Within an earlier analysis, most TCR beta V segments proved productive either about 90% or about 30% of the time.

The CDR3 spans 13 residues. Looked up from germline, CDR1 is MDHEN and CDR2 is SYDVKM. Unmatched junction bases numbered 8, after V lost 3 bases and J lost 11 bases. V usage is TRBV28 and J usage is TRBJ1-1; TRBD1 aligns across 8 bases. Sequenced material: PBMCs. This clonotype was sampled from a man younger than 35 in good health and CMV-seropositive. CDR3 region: CASSLPTNRGAFF. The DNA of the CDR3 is TGTGCCAGCAGTTTGCCGACCAACAGGGGGGCTTTCTTT.